A single T cell receptor beta chain is shown here with its context. Its target is not known. This sample stems from a study of OX40 agonist ivuxolimab in advanced cancers. Study-wide points: Averaging showed that CD8+ T cells had more expanded clones than CD4+ did.

The germline V gene encodes CDR1 MDHEN and CDR2 SYDVKM. The CDR3 sequence is 15 residues long. V shed 4 bases and J shed 2 bases, with 12 bases lying between them. Assay used: immunoSEQ multiplex PCR; TCRdb lists only in-frame clones, some missing. Of 57,000 or so clones in the sample, over 80% were seen once. The sequence derives from an adult with an advanced solid tumor such as melanoma, head and neck, liver or kidney cancer. The rearrangement joins TRBV28 to TRBJ1-5; D perhaps matches TRBD1 (6 bases). Sequenced material: CD4+ or CD8+ T cells sorted from blood, taken in a trial of the OX40 agonist ivuxolimab. The CDR3 reads CASSSLGGGNQPQHF. The DNA for the CDR3 is TGTGCCAGCAGTTCGTTAGGGGGTGGCAATCAGCCCCAGCATTTT.